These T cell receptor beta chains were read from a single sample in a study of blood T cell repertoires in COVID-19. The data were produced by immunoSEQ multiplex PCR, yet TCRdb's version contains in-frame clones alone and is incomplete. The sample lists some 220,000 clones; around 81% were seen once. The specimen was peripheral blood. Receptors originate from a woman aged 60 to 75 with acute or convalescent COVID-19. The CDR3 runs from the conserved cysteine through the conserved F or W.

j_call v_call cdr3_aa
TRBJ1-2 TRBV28 CASSFYNGYTF
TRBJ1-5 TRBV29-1 CSVVGDNQPQHF
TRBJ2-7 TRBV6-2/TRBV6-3 CASSDSRVSYEQYF
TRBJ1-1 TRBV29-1 CSVGRGGAEAFF
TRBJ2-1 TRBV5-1 CASSPGLAGYNEQFF
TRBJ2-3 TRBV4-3 CASSPETSGVPGNTQYF
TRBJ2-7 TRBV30 CAWRRSGGSYEQYF
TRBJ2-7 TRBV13 CASSPDRSHLYEQYF
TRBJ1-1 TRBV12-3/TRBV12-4 CASSRRENTEAFF
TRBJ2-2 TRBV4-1 CASSQESTGQATGELFF
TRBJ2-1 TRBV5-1 CASSPPGTGGFFDEQFF
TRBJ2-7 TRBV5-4 CASSLGPRDEQYF
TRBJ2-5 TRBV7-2 CASSLFRETQYF
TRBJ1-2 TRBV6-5 CASSLEANYGYTF
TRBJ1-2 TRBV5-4 CASSTDSIYGYTF
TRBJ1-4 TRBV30 CASGEAGEKLFF
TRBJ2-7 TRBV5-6 CASSFTQGAFYEQYF
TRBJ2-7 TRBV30 CAWSVRTGREQYF
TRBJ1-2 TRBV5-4 CASSSTDSPGGGYTF
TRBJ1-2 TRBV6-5 CASSYLGETNGYTF
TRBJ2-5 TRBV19 CASSSADSRRAQYF
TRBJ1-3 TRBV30 CAWSAWRYTIYF
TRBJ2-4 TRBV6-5 CATHPMTGGKNIQYF
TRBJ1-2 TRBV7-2 CASSIIHGTAEGYTF
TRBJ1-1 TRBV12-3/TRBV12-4 CASGLNTEAFF
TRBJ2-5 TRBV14 CASSRTSGVWETQYF
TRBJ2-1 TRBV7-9 CASSLGGPAYNEQFF
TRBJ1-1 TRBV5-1 CASRSGQAMNTEAFF
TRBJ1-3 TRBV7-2 CASSWVERDTIYF
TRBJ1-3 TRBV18 CASSPPDTHSGNTIYF
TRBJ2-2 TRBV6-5 CASSSPTPNTGELFF
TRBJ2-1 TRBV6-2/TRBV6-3 CASSGLNEQFF
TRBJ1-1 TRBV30 CAWSTKTLGGEVVEAFF
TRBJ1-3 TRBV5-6 CASSFWTGRTGNTIYF
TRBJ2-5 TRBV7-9 CASSFGVGLETQYF
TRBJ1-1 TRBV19 CASSPNTRVGTEAFF
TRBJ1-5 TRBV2 CASSRDKNQPQHF
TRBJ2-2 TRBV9 CASSPTQRNTGELFF
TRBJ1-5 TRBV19 CASSLRSTGTALNQPQHF
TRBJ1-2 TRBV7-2 CASSFPLDRADYGYTF
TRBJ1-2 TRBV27 CASSTRTGGNYGYTF
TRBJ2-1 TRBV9 CASSVVTGANEQFF
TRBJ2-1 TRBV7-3 CASSLGFGEQFF
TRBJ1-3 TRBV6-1 CASSEQLGAGGYTIYF
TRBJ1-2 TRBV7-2 CASSLTRGYGYTF
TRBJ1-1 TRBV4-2 CASSSSPGRGTAFF
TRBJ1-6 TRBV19 CASSIQGVIGSPLHF
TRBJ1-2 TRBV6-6 CASSSEYDYGYTF
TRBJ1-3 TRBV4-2 CASSQEETVSGNTIYF
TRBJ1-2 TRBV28 CASSPPGQGSVGYTF
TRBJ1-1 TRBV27 CASSLWALGGMNTEAFF
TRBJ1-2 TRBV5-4 CASSLWGQGRRHGYTF
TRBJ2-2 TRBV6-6 CASSKQKTAGELFF
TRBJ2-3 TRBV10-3 CAIRGLAGAADTQYF
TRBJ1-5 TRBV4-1 CASSQGGVGPQHF
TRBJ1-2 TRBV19 CASSSQSFYGYTF
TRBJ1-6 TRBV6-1 CASSEAGGPLHF
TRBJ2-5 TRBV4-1 CASSQDKRTAQETQYF